What follows describes a single TCR beta chain. The antigen is not known. The data are from a study of T cell responses to AZD1222 COVID-19 vaccine. Findings of the study overall: Vaccination with two AZD1222 doses was followed by a rise in Spike-specific TCR breadth and depth.

TCRdb keeps only in-frame clones here, not all; method: immunoSEQ multiplex PCR. In the table there are fewer than 150,000 clones, more than 85% of which are singletons. Material: peripheral blood, obtained on day 0 of AZD1222 vaccination. The source of this sequence is an adult in good health.

The chain's CDR3 is CASRDRGGEETQYF. CDR3 DNA sequence: TGTGCCAGCAGAGACAGGGGCGGGGAAGAGACCCAGTACTTC. This sequence joins TRBV27 and TRBJ2-5; 8 nucleotides agree with TRBD1. The CDR3 sequence is 14 residues long. Germline values: CDR1 MNHEY, CDR2 SMNVEV (reference sequence). With V trimmed by 6 bases and J by 3 bases, 6 bases remained unmatched.